Shown below are 21 T cell receptor beta chains from a single sample sequenced in a study of T cell repertoires in cytomegalovirus infection. The antigens of these receptors remain unknown. One entry per CDR3 protein results from TCRdb running MiXCR on the reads. The top ten hold more than 40% of the sample, which has a few hundred thousand distinct CDR3 sequences, almost 40% seen once. Sequencing was performed on cultured PBMCs, taken from culture after CMV antigen stimulation. All receptors come from a human donor in good health (CMV status not recorded). Some clones in this sample may be carry-over from other donors' samples.

This clonotype was recorded many times. V is TRBV7-2 and J is TRBJ2-3; D is perhaps TRBD2 (5 bases). V dropped 5 bases and J dropped 1 base, with 13 bases sitting between them. This CDR3 comprises 15 residues. The germline CDR1 and CDR2 sequences are SGHTA and FQGNSA. CDR3 nucleotide sequence: TGTGCCAGCAGCCTCCAAGAGGGTCGCACAGATACGCAGTATTTT. Residues: CASSLQEGRTDTQYF.

The rearrangement joins TRBV18 to TRBJ2-2, with D possibly TRBD2 on 6 matching bases. This CDR3 is 13 amino acids long. With 7 bases removed from V and 4 bases from J, the gap between germline ends came to 10 bases. Germline V gives CDR1 KGHSH, CDR2 LQKENI. The CDR3 bases are TGTGCCAGCTTACTGACTAGCACCGGGGAGCTGTTTTTT. It encodes CASLLTSTGELFF. The full variable domain, with the rest looked up from reference TRBV18 and TRBJ2-2, is NAGVMQNPRHLVRRRGQEARLRCSPMKGHSHVYWYRQLPEEGLKFMVYLQKENIIDESGMPKERFSAEFPKEGPSILRIQQVVRGDSAAYFCASLLTSTGELFFGEGSRLTVL.

The V call is TRBV5-5, the J call TRBJ2-1, with D perhaps matching TRBD1 (5 bases). This CDR3 has 15 residues. Trimming removed 1 base at V and 7 bases at J, with 15 bases between. Germline lookup yields CDR1 SGHKS and CDR2 YYEKEE (reference sequence). The CDR3 DNA reads as TGTGCCAGCAGCTTGTTGTTGGGGCTCTGGAATGAGCAGTTCTTC. It encodes CASSLLLGLWNEQFF.

The gene calls are TRBV12-3 or TRBV12-4 and TRBJ1-5; D gene unclear. The CDR3 is 13 residues long. Trimming cost V 3 bases and J 6 bases, with 9 bases left between them. The CDR3 spells CASSFGRFQPQHF. In DNA, the CDR3 is TGTGCCAGCAGTTTTGGGAGATTTCAGCCCCAGCATTTT.

The V call is TRBV7-2, the J call TRBJ2-5; D unclear. With 5 bases removed from V and 3 bases from J, the gap between germline ends came to 13 bases. CDR1 and CDR2 (germline): SGHTA, FQGNSA. This CDR3 has 14 residues. The CDR3 loop is CASSHTKPKETQYF. CDR3 DNA: TGTGCCAGCAGCCACACAAAGCCAAAAGAGACCCAGTACTTC.

This clonotype was found a few times. The V and J genes are TRBV7-8 and TRBJ1-5, with D unclear. The V and J ends lost 1 base and 4 bases respectively, with 8 bases between them. Germline V gene lookup returns CDR1 SGHVS and CDR2 FQNEAQ. The length of the CDR3 is 14 residues. CDR3: CASSLERVNQPQHF. The CDR3 DNA sequence: TGTGCCAGCAGCTTAGAGAGGGTAAATCAGCCCCAGCATTTT.

The chain joins TRBV6-6 to TRBJ1-1; 12 bases line up with TRBD1. V was pared by 2 bases and J by 5 bases, with 3 bases of the junction left unmatched. The CDR3 loop spans 15 amino acids. Germline loops: CDR1 MNHNY, CDR2 SVGAGI (reference sequence). The CDR3 nucleotides read TGTGCCAGCAGTTACGGGACAGGGGGCAGGACTGAAGCTTTCTTT. Protein product: CASSYGTGGRTEAFF.

Notes on this clonotype: An end of the junction does not agree with germline; a read error may underlie this. In nucleotides, the CDR3 is TGTGCCAGCAGCTTAGCGGGACCGGGGAGTATCTTC. This gives the protein CASSLAGPGSIF. This chain connects TRBV7-8 to TRBJ1-2; a weak D match, TRBD1 (5 bases). CDR3 size: 12 residues. Germline values: CDR1 SGHVS, CDR2 FQNEAQ.

This clonotype was observed a handful of times. The J gene is TRBJ2-4, the V gene TRBV7-2; no clear D gene. Germline loops: CDR1 SGHTA, CDR2 FQGNSA. This CDR3 spans 13 amino acids. Trimming stripped 3 bases from V and 7 bases from J, with 10 bases between. The DNA for the CDR3 is TGTGCCAGCAGCTTGGAGATGGGGAACATTCAGTACTTC. This encodes CASSLEMGNIQYF.

This clonotype was recorded a few times. CDR3 nucleotide sequence: TGTGCCAGCAGTTACTCGGAGGTTCTCCCGGACAGGGGGCAGGACACTGAAGCTTTCTTT. This encodes CASSYSEVLPDRGQDTEAFF. The chain links TRBV6-5 to TRBJ1-1; 11 bases map to TRBD1. V dropped 0 bases and J dropped 3; count of bases not matched to a gene: 15. The CDR3 runs 20 residues. The germline CDR1 and CDR2 sequences are MNHEY and SVGAGI.

The V call is TRBV12-3 or TRBV12-4, the J call TRBJ1-1; D is undetermined. Trimming removed 1 base at V and 11 bases at J, with 8 bases between. The CDR3 length is 11 residues. CDR3 nucleotide sequence: TGTGCCAGCAGTTTAGGCCGAGGGGCTTTCTTT. This codes for CASSLGRGAFF.

This clonotype occurred a few times. The chain recombines TRBV6-2 or TRBV6-3 with TRBJ2-1; a possible D gene is TRBD1 (5 bases). The CDR3 contains 17 residues. The V gene's germline CDR1 is MNHEY and CDR2 SVGEGT. The V end lost 0 bases, the J end lost 0 bases, and 12 bases lay between the germline ends. The CDR3 protein is CASSYSGPLSSYNEQFF. CDR3 coding DNA: TGTGCCAGCAGTTACTCGGGGCCACTGAGCTCCTACAATGAGCAGTTCTTC.

A note on this clonotype: Compared with germline, one end of the junction differs, possibly owing to a read error. V gene TRBV5-3 combines with J gene TRBJ2-1; either TRBD1 or TRBD2 may fit D (5 bases each). TRBV5-3 carries the ORF label, with uncertain function. The CDR3 covers 14 residues. The CDR3 is CASSLSGTHNEQFF. As DNA, the CDR3 is TGTGCCAGCAGCTTATCGGGGACCCACAATGAGCAGTTCTTC.

V is TRBV19 and J is TRBJ1-1; 10 bases line up with TRBD1. This CDR3 is 13 amino acids long. Trimming cost V 5 bases and J 4 bases; bases outside gene matches: 1. From germline, CDR1 is LNHDA and CDR2 SQIVND (reference sequence). The CDR3 region is CASSGDRGTEAFF. The CDR3 coding sequence is TGTGCCAGTAGTGGGGACAGGGGCACTGAAGCTTTCTTT.

This clonotype was detected only a few times. The chain is built from TRBV12-3 or TRBV12-4 and TRBJ1-4; D is uncertain. CDR3 length equals 13 residues. Trimming stripped 8 bases from V and 4 bases from J, with 11 bases between. The CDR3: CASRASLNEKLFF. CDR3 DNA sequence: TGTGCCAGCCGGGCCAGCCTTAATGAAAAACTGTTTTTT.

This clonotype was counted between two and nine times. This chain joins TRBV7-2 and TRBJ2-3; TRBD1 agrees at 11 bases. Germline CDR1 reads SGHTA; CDR2 reads FQGNSA. The CDR3 has 15 amino acids. V shed 5 bases, J shed 5 bases, and the junction held 6 bases outside the gene matches. CDR3 loop: CASSQGGQGGDTQYF. The CDR3 bases are TGTGCCAGCAGCCAAGGGGGACAGGGGGGAGATACGCAGTATTTT.

The CDR3 region is CASSQEWSREQFF. In DNA form, the CDR3 reads TGCGCCAGCAGCCAAGAATGGAGTAGGGAGCAGTTCTTC. V is TRBV4-1 and J is TRBJ2-1; D not certain. Germline V CDR1 and CDR2: MGHRA, YSYEKL. The V end was cut by 0 bases, the J end by 10 bases, with 10 bases between. CDR3 length equals 13 residues.

This clonotype was counted between two and nine times. This CDR3 reads CASGLAYEQYF. CDR3 in DNA: TGTGCCAGCGGGCTAGCCTACGAGCAGTACTTC. The chain couples TRBV12-3 or TRBV12-4 to TRBJ2-7, with D unresolved. This CDR3 is built from 11 residues. Trimming shortened V by 8 bases and J by 2 bases, and 7 bases separated the two germline ends.

This clonotype was detected only a few times. The chain employs TRBV7-2 and TRBJ1-2; tentatively, D is TRBD1 (6 bases). The V gene's germline CDR1 is SGHTA and CDR2 FQGNSA. The CDR3 is made up of 17 amino acids. V was shortened by 5 bases and J by 0 bases, with 19 bases between the two germline ends. In DNA form, the CDR3 reads TGTGCCAGCAGCGGGGACTCCTGGGGGCCGTCTAACTATGGCTACACCTTC. This sequence encodes CASSGDSWGPSNYGYTF.

The chain couples TRBV20-1 to TRBJ2-7, with a tentative D call TRBD2 (6 bases). From germline, CDR1 is DFQATT and CDR2 SNEGSKA (reference sequence). This CDR3 contains 15 residues. V was cut by 0 bases and J by 5 bases, with 17 bases left in between. In nucleotides, the CDR3 is TGCAGTGCTAGAGATTCCGGGACGGGAGCGGACGAGCAGTACTTC. Translation gives CSARDSGTGADEQYF.

The CDR3 region has the DNA TGTGCCAGCAGCTTAAGTGGTAGGGCCGCGTACGGGGAGCTGTTTTTT. Its translation: CASSLSGRAAYGELFF. V usage is TRBV7-2 and J usage is TRBJ2-2, with unresolved D. The V and J ends lost 2 bases and 7 bases respectively, with 17 bases between them. Per germline, CDR1 SGHTA and CDR2 FQGNSA. CDR3 length equals 16 residues.